This TCR beta chain was retrieved from a study of Ad26.COV2.S vaccination and SARS-CoV-2 variants. Study summary: In the COV1001 trial, the donor was in the Ad26.COV2.S arm. Whole-study findings and limits: Those who received the vaccine showed greater spike-specific TCR breadth than those given placebo. There was reportedly substantial breadth in spike-specific CD8+ and CD4+ T cell responses after vaccination. People who got the vaccine or the placebo had similar non-spike TCR breadth.

The CDR3 runs 15 residues. V gave up 0 bases and J gave up 7 bases, with 13 bases separating them. Germline assignment: CDR1 MGHRA and CDR2 YSYEKL. Stated treatment: some 20 received Ad26.COV2.S at low or high dose, single or two shots; roughly five received placebo; per-sample allocation not given. Sampling occurred on day 63 after the first vaccine or placebo injection. Produced via immunoSEQ multiplex PCR; TCRdb's table is partial and in-frame only. The table shows about 350,000 clones, with approximately 90% occurring only once. This clone came up a few times. What it binds is not known. The sample in question was peripheral blood, obtained in a trial of Ad26.COV2.S vaccine versus placebo. The J gene is TRBJ2-1, the V gene TRBV4-1; weak D call: TRBD1 (6 bases). The sequence was collected from a person aged 18 to 65 who received the Ad26.COV2.S COVID-19 vaccine or a placebo. The CDR3 region has the DNA TGCGCCAGCAGCCAAGACCGTGGACAGATGAATGAGCAGTTCTTC. This sequence encodes CASSQDRGQMNEQFF.